This entry lists 15 T cell receptor beta chains sequenced from one sample in a study of cytomegalovirus exposure and HLA in healthy donors. Both 60 Vbeta primers and 13 Jbeta primers went into the PCR. TCRdb's copy holds only in-frame clones and misses some; the assay was immunoSEQ multiplex PCR. The sample contains about 190,000 clones, about 77% of which appear only once. Sample: PBMCs. These receptor sequences come from a woman aged 30 to 39 in good health and CMV-seropositive.

V is TRBV6-1 and J is TRBJ1-5, with no clear D. The V end was cut by 7 bases, the J end by 6 bases, with 16 bases between. The CDR3 length is 14 residues. The germline V gene encodes CDR1 MNHNS and CDR2 SASEGT. Here the CDR3 DNA reads TGTGCCAGCACGCCGAGGTTTCCGGGTCAGCCCCAGCATTTT. Translated: CASTPRFPGQPQHF.

The chain employs TRBV5-1 and TRBJ2-7; 7 bases are a match to TRBD2. Germline lookup yields CDR1 SGHRS and CDR2 YFSETQ. Losses at the gene ends were 6 bases for V and 1 base for J; bases not matched to a gene: 7. This CDR3 has 14 amino acids. This chain's CDR3 is CASTWEGSSYEQYF. The CDR3 DNA is TGCGCCAGCACCTGGGAGGGGTCTTCCTACGAGCAGTACTTC.

The chain has TRBV15 and TRBJ1-5, with D possibly matching TRBD1 (6 bases). Trimming pared 5 bases from V and 6 bases from J, leaving 20 bases between. This CDR3 region has 16 residues. Per germline, CDR1 LNHNV and CDR2 YYDKDF (reference sequence). The CDR3 region has the DNA TGTGCCACCAGCCCGGGGGGGCTCCCCCTAGGTCAGCCCCAGCATTTT. As protein: CATSPGGLPLGQPQHF.

The chain carries TRBV7-9 and TRBJ1-4; D not certain. CDR1 and CDR2 from the germline V gene are SEHNR and FQNEAQ (reference sequence). This CDR3 is built from 16 residues. Trimming removed 1 base from V and 0 bases from J, with 9 bases in between. In nucleotides, the CDR3 is TGTGCCAGCAGCTTAGTGTCGGGGACAACTAATGAAAAACTGTTTTTT. It yields the protein CASSLVSGTTNEKLFF.

The chain links TRBV2 to TRBJ2-3, with TRBD2 matching 7 bases. Germline-derived CDR1 and CDR2 are SNHLY and FYNNEI. CDR3 length: 12 amino acids. V lost 3 bases, J lost 9 bases, and 3 bases stayed unmatched. CDR3 bases: TGTGCCAGCAGTGACGGAGCGGGGACGCAGTATTTT. It is translated as CASSDGAGTQYF.

The table lists this clone with a count of one. The rearrangement joins TRBV9 to TRBJ1-1; unclear D gene. Trimming pared 1 base from V and 0 bases from J, leaving 7 bases between. Germline V gene data show CDR1 as SGDLS and CDR2 as YYNGEE. This CDR3 is built from 14 residues. Here the CDR3 DNA reads TGTGCCAGCAGCGTAACCGCTATGAACACTGAAGCTTTCTTT. Translation: CASSVTAMNTEAFF.

V gene TRBV5-4 combines with J gene TRBJ2-5, with 8 bases identical to TRBD1. The germline gives CDR1 SGHNT, CDR2 YYREEE (reference sequence). The V gene end was trimmed by 4 bases and the J gene end by 2 bases; junction bases not matched to a gene: 7. The CDR3 covers 15 residues. The CDR3 DNA follows: TGTGCCAGCAGCCCTCGGGACAGGAATCAAGAGACCCAGTACTTC. It codes for CASSPRDRNQETQYF.

The chain has TRBV28 and TRBJ1-1, with 9 bases fitting TRBD1. Germline assignment: CDR1 MDHEN and CDR2 SYDVKM. V shed 11 bases, J shed 6 bases, and the junction held 13 bases outside the gene matches. The CDR3 contains 14 residues. The CDR3 DNA follows: TGTGCCCTAAGAACCGGGACAGGGATGGCTGAAGCTTTCTTT. Residues: CALRTGTGMAEAFF.

V is TRBV6-4 and J is TRBJ2-1, with 10 nucleotides matching TRBD2. The CDR3 runs 15 residues. CDR1 is MRHNA, CDR2 SNTAGT, per germline. V shed 3 bases, J shed 5 bases, and the junction held 4 bases outside the gene matches. CDR3 bases: TGTGCCAGCAGTGAGACAGCGGGGGGGAACAATGAGCAGTTCTTC. Protein: CASSETAGGNNEQFF.

The chain carries TRBV10-3 and TRBJ2-7; TRBD1 agrees at 9 bases. This CDR3 is 12 amino acids long. J lost 3 bases, V lost 8 bases, and 2 bases had no gene match. The V gene's germline CDR1 is ENHRY and CDR2 SYGVKD. CDR3 bases: TGTGCCATCCGGGACAGGGACTACGAGCAGTACTTC. It is translated as CAIRDRDYEQYF.

The V gene is TRBV6-5, the J gene TRBJ2-1; D remains ambiguous. Trimming left V 6 bases short and J 6 bases short, with 12 bases between. The CDR3 runs to 13 residues. Germline CDR1 MNHEY, CDR2 SVGAGI. CDR3 in DNA: TGTGCCAGCAGCTACGGGCTATCCAATGAGCAGTTCTTC. It translates to CASSYGLSNEQFF.

Remarks on this clone: Other nucleotide sequences from this sample produce the same CDR3. This sequence joins TRBV10-3 and TRBJ2-3; no reliable D call. Trimming left V 3 bases short and J 4 bases short, with 5 bases between. This CDR3 has 12 residues. The germline gives CDR1 ENHRY, CDR2 SYGVKD. CDR3 residues: CAISDRADTQYF. As DNA, the CDR3 is TGTGCCATCAGTGATCGCGCAGATACGCAGTATTTT.

This clone showed up just a few times. The chain couples TRBV7-2 to TRBJ2-7; 7 bases are shared with TRBD2. The germline gives CDR1 SGHTA, CDR2 FQGNSA. V lost 1 base and J lost 6; bases outside the gene matches: 9. The CDR3 extends over 15 amino acids. The CDR3 sequence: CASSLVGGSGSEQYF. CDR3 in DNA: TGTGCCAGCAGCTTAGTCGGCGGGAGCGGTAGCGAGCAGTACTTC.

The chain is built from TRBV19 and TRBJ2-1, with 14 bases fitting TRBD2. Germline V gene data show CDR1 as LNHDA and CDR2 as SQIVND (reference sequence). The CDR3 has 18 amino acids. V shed 6 bases and J 1 base; nucleotides not matched to a gene: 8. This chain's CDR3 is CASSGRGLAGESYNEQFF. The CDR3 nucleotides read TGTGCCAGTAGCGGCCGGGGACTAGCGGGAGAGTCCTACAATGAGCAGTTCTTC.

The genes are TRBV7-2 and TRBJ2-3; TRBD2 aligns across 9 bases. The CDR3 contains 17 residues. Germline V CDR1 and CDR2: SGHTA, FQGNSA. With V trimmed by 2 bases and J by 0 bases, 6 bases remained unmatched. The CDR3 DNA sequence: TGTGCCAGCAGCTTAAGGCGCGGGGGGGCTAGCACAGATACGCAGTATTTT. Translated, it gives CASSLRRGGASTDTQYF. The full variable domain, its missing parts supplied by reference TRBV7-2 and TRBJ2-3, is GAGVSQSPSNKVTEKGKDVELRCDPISGHTALYWYRQSLGQGLEFLIYFQGNSAPDKSGLPSDRFSAERTGGSVSTLTIQRTQQEDSAVYLCASSLRRGGASTDTQYFGPGTRLTVL.